This T cell receptor (beta chain) was found in a study of shared clonotypes between healthy human individuals. Across the study: A couple of women and a few men aged 18 to 49 made up the donors.

Profiling relied on immunoSEQ multiplex PCR, and the TCRdb table lists in-frame clones only, not all of them. Of approximately 2.3 million clones listed, just over 90% are singletons. This CDR3 region has 14 residues. The V gene lost 3 bases and the J gene lost 10 bases, with 16 bases spanning the gap. Germline V CDR1 and CDR2: MGHDK, SYGVNS. In this sample, this clone turned up once. The antigen is undetermined. Broader study findings: A few donors held 5% to 5.5% of naive CD4 clonotypes in common. For sorted subsets, rarefaction showed incomplete sequencing despite large depth. Some clonotypes were shared by all four sorted-subset donors, while others were not shared. The non-shared ones had lower generation probabilities than the shared ones.

This sequence was found in a man in his late teens or twenties in good health. Some clones in this sample may be carry-over from other donors' samples. The sample consisted of naive CD4+ T cells from PBMCs. Documented subset: CD45RA+ positively selected. The chain couples TRBV25-1 to TRBJ2-1, with D tentatively TRBD1 (5 bases). The CDR3 sequence: CASSDAGRYREQFF. The CDR3 coding sequence is TGTGCCAGCAGTGACGCCGGACGCTACAGGGAGCAGTTCTTC.